The 21 T cell receptor beta chains below all came from one sample that was sequenced in a study of blood T cell repertoires in COVID-19 (dated by TCRdb to 2020 to 2021). Preparation of the library involved the immunoSEQ multiplex PCR assay. What TCRdb holds here is the immuneACCESS table cut down to in-frame rearrangements. Part of the clones is not present; checked against another copy, under half of the missing clones reflect an unresolved V gene, and the others are unexplained. This sample lists a few hundred thousand clones; over 85% were detected once. The ten top clones hold roughly a tenth of the sample. Input material: PBMCs or T cells enriched from blood (not recorded which). The receptor set was obtained from a woman in her twenties or thirties who had recovered from COVID-19.

The gene calls are TRBV18 and TRBJ2-1, with TRBD2 matching over 10 bases. The CDR3 covers 16 residues. Germline CDR1 reads KGHSH; CDR2 reads LQKENI. The J segment lost 1 base and the V segment lost 3 bases, leaving 3 bases of the junction unmatched. The CDR3 bases are TGTGCCAGCTCACCTCAGCGGGAGGGATCCTACAATGAGCAGTTCTTC. Translating gives CASSPQREGSYNEQFF.

V gene TRBV30 combines with J gene TRBJ1-4; D not certain. Germline V gene lookup returns CDR1 GTSNPN and CDR2 SVGIG (reference sequence). V lost 2 bases to trimming and J lost 7 bases, with 11 bases between them. The CDR3 length is 13 residues. CDR3 protein: CAWSSGGSEKLFF. CDR3 nucleotides: TGTGCCTGGAGTTCGGGAGGGAGTGAAAAACTGTTTTTT.

The chain links TRBV2 to TRBJ2-7, with 7 bases that match TRBD2. The CDR3 contains 15 residues. Losses at the gene ends were 10 bases for V and 7 bases for J; bases not matched to a gene: 19. In germline, CDR1 is SNHLY, CDR2 FYNNEI. DNA of the CDR3: TGTGCCACGAAGGATGAGCGGGACGCCCCGGAGGAGCAGTACTTC. Translated, it gives CATKDERDAPEEQYF.

This clone was seen only once. This chain links TRBV7-2 with TRBJ2-7, with 9 bases fitting TRBD2. Germline lookup yields CDR1 SGHTA and CDR2 FQGNSA. The CDR3 is 12 residues long. J lost 8 bases, V lost 10 bases, and 9 bases had no gene match. The DNA of the CDR3 is TGTGCCACCAACGCGGGAGGGCCCAAGCAGTACTTC. Translated, it gives CATNAGGPKQYF.

The chain is built from TRBV10-3 and TRBJ2-3, with D unclear. Germline assignment: CDR1 ENHRY and CDR2 SYGVKD. V was cut by 7 bases and J by 0 bases, with 2 bases left in between. This CDR3 spans 11 amino acids. The CDR3 coding sequence is TGTGCCATCACTAGCACAGATACGCAGTATTTT. As protein: CAITSTDTQYF.

This chain links TRBV28 with TRBJ1-2; TRBD1 is a possible D gene (6 bases). CDR1 and CDR2 from the germline V gene are MDHEN and SYDVKM. Trimming stripped 5 bases from V and 13 bases from J, with 26 bases between. This CDR3 contains 15 residues. CDR3 sequence: CASSPSTGARTWSTF. The CDR3, as DNA: TGTGCCAGCAGTCCATCGACAGGCGCGCGAACTTGGAGCACCTTC.

This chain's CDR3 is CASSLQGHGTEAFF. The CDR3 nucleotides read TGTGCCAGCAGCTTACAGGGGCACGGGACTGAAGCTTTCTTT. The V and J genes are TRBV13 and TRBJ1-1; tentative D call: TRBD1 (6 bases). From germline, CDR1 is PRHDT and CDR2 FYEKMQ (reference sequence). Trimming left V 2 bases short and J 5 bases short, with 12 bases between. This CDR3 region has 14 residues.

The CDR3 DNA is TGCGCCAGCAGGGCCGCACCGAGCGGGAGAGGGACCGGGGAGCTGTTTTTT. Amino acid sequence: CASRAAPSGRGTGELFF. This chain links TRBV5-1 with TRBJ2-2, with 8 bases lining up with TRBD2. The CDR3 spans 17 residues. CDR1 SGHRS and CDR2 YFSETQ come from the germline V gene. J gave up 5 bases and V 5 bases, and 14 bases lay outside the gene matches. Using reference TRBV5-1 and TRBJ2-2 for the parts outside the CDR3, the full variable domain is KAGVTQTPRYLIKTRGQQVTLSCSPISGHRSVSWYQQTPGQGLQFLFEYFSETQRNKGNFPGRFSGRQFSNSRSEMNVSTLELGDSALYLCASRAAPSGRGTGELFFGEGSRLTVL.

The rearrangement links TRBV7-9 to TRBJ2-1; D is perhaps TRBD2 (5 bases). Trimming took 0 bases from V and 5 from J, leaving 14 bases between them. The germline CDR1 and CDR2 sequences are SEHNR and FQNEAQ (reference sequence). The CDR3 is 16 amino acids. The CDR3 protein is CASSLARLRPHNEQFF. CDR3 bases: TGTGCCAGCAGCTTAGCGAGACTACGACCCCACAATGAGCAGTTCTTC.

V is TRBV7-9 and J is TRBJ1-1, with D unresolved. CDR1 and CDR2 from the germline V gene are SEHNR and FQNEAQ (reference sequence). CDR3 length: 12 amino acids. Trimming removed 5 bases at V and 6 bases at J, with 10 bases between. The CDR3 is CASSPSSAEAFF. As DNA, the CDR3 is TGTGCCAGCAGCCCCTCTAGCGCTGAAGCTTTCTTT.

The rearrangement links TRBV28 to TRBJ1-1; D is unresolved. The length of the CDR3 is 13 residues. The V end lost 10 bases, the J end lost 3 bases, and 15 bases lay between the germline ends. Looked up from germline, CDR1 is MDHEN and CDR2 is SYDVKM. Here the CDR3 reads CATTRELYTEAFF. CDR3 DNA: TGTGCCACCACGAGAGAGCTATACACTGAAGCTTTCTTT.

J is TRBJ1-2 and V is TRBV28, with D perhaps matching TRBD1 (5 bases). Trimming shortened V by 5 bases and J by 8 bases, and 15 bases separated the two germline ends. The CDR3 length is 13 residues. CDR1 MDHEN and CDR2 SYDVKM come from the germline V gene. The CDR3 loop is CASSRTQGGGYTF. The CDR3 DNA reads TGTGCCAGCAGTCGGACCCAGGGAGGAGGCTACACCTTC.

This chain connects TRBV7-9 to TRBJ2-7; 8 positions match TRBD1. With V trimmed by 4 bases and J by 4 bases, 6 bases remained unmatched. Germline CDR1 SEHNR, CDR2 FQNEAQ (reference sequence). The CDR3 is 14 residues long. The CDR3: CASSSTGGYYEQYF. The CDR3 region has the DNA TGTGCCAGCAGCTCCACAGGGGGTTATTACGAGCAGTACTTC.

The count of this clone is one. The V and J genes are TRBV6-1 and TRBJ1-1, with 7 bases that match TRBD1. V shed 4 bases, J shed 2 bases, and the junction held 10 bases outside the gene matches. Germline lookup yields CDR1 MNHNS and CDR2 SASEGT. The CDR3 consists of 16 residues. The DNA of the CDR3 is TGTGCCAGCAGTGGAAAGTACCGAGGGGGCAACACTGAAGCTTTCTTT. As protein: CASSGKYRGGNTEAFF.

The chain carries TRBV19 and TRBJ2-1, with TRBD2 matching 9 bases. CDR1 is LNHDA, CDR2 SQIVND, per germline (reference sequence). CDR3 size: 15 residues. J was trimmed by 4 bases and V by 2 bases; bases with no gene match: 3. CDR3 sequence: CASSITSGHYNEQFF. Here the CDR3 DNA reads TGTGCCAGTAGTATAACTAGCGGGCATTACAATGAGCAGTTCTTC.

V usage is TRBV29-1 and J usage is TRBJ1-1; 7 nucleotides align to TRBD1. After removal of 8 bases from V and 1 base from J, the junction contained 10 bases not matched to a gene. Germline lookup yields CDR1 SQVTM and CDR2 ANQGSEA. CDR3 length equals 14 residues. In DNA form, the CDR3 reads TGCAGCATCATGAAGACAGGGACGAACACTGAAGCTTTCTTT. This sequence encodes CSIMKTGTNTEAFF.

The chain combines TRBV5-1 with TRBJ1-2; TRBD1 agrees at 10 bases. CDR1 is SGHRS, CDR2 YFSETQ, per germline. The CDR3 is 14 amino acids. The junction had 4 bases not matched to a gene; V was cut back by 2 bases and J by 6 bases. CDR3: CASSLTTGGDGYTF. CDR3 in DNA: TGCGCCAGCAGCTTAACGACAGGGGGCGATGGCTACACCTTC.

This clone has only a few counts. The chain employs TRBV7-8 and TRBJ2-7; TRBD2 matches at 12 bases. CDR1 is SGHVS and CDR2 is FQNEAQ in the germline V gene. The ends lost 3 bases at V and 7 bases at J; junction bases unmatched: 7. The CDR3 is 15 amino acids. The CDR3 loop is CASSFPSGRVREQYF. In DNA, the CDR3 is TGTGCCAGCAGCTTCCCTAGCGGGAGGGTGAGGGAGCAGTACTTC.

This chain connects TRBV11-1 to TRBJ2-1, with 11 positions matching TRBD2. CDR1 and CDR2 (germline): SGHAT, FQDESV (reference sequence). The ends lost 1 base at V and 3 bases at J; junction bases unmatched: 2. The length of the CDR3 is 16 residues. DNA for the CDR3: TGTGCCAGCAGCTTAGGAGGGACTAGCGGCTACAATGAGCAGTTCTTC. Protein product: CASSLGGTSGYNEQFF.

This sequence joins TRBV15 and TRBJ2-2, with D uncertain. Germline V gene data show CDR1 as LNHNV and CDR2 as YYDKDF (reference sequence). The CDR3 length is 13 residues. The V end lost 0 bases, the J end lost 6 bases, and 5 bases lay between the germline ends. The CDR3 here is CATSRDRSGELFF. CDR3 DNA sequence: TGTGCCACCAGCAGAGATCGGTCCGGGGAGCTGTTTTTT.

V usage is TRBV7-2 and J usage is TRBJ2-5; 8 bases are shared with TRBD1. Germline V gene sequence: CDR1 SGHTA, CDR2 FQGNSA. The ends lost 1 base at V and 5 bases at J; junction bases unmatched: 9. The CDR3 is 16 residues long. This CDR3 reads CASSLGAGGLLETQYF. In DNA, the CDR3 is TGTGCCAGCAGCTTAGGCGCAGGGGGCCTCTTGGAGACCCAGTACTTC.